The present T cell receptor beta chain was sequenced within a study of cytomegalovirus exposure and HLA in healthy donors. The study's findings and limits: An Asian-associated ancestry cluster reportedly showed fewer N-insertions than the roughly 700-donor mean in a later analysis. Listed as cytomegalovirus-associated were around 160 TCR beta chains. TCR beta sequences numbering fewer than 20,000 were associated with HLA alleles at 0.05 false discovery rate in a later analysis. Common viral pathogens were later found to be apparently linked to several of the most significant clusters.

The germline V and J ends were trimmed by 0 bases and 5 bases, with 13 bases remaining between them. The CDR3 has 14 residues. From germline, CDR1 is GTSNPN and CDR2 SVGIG (reference sequence). PCR primers comprised 60 Vbeta and 13 Jbeta primers. Repertoires were generated with immunoSEQ multiplex PCR, while TCRdb's copy carries only in-frame clones and drops some. This sample has 120,000 to 150,000 clones, with 70% to 80% found just once. This clone was recorded a few times. Its antigen is still unknown. The receptor was isolated from a female donor in good health and CMV-seronegative. The sample comprised PBMCs. This chain links TRBV30 with TRBJ2-5; D might be TRBD2 (6 bases). CDR3 sequence reads: CAWSVVAGRETQYF. The CDR3 nucleotides are TGTGCCTGGAGTGTAGTGGCGGGGAGGGAGACCCAGTACTTC.